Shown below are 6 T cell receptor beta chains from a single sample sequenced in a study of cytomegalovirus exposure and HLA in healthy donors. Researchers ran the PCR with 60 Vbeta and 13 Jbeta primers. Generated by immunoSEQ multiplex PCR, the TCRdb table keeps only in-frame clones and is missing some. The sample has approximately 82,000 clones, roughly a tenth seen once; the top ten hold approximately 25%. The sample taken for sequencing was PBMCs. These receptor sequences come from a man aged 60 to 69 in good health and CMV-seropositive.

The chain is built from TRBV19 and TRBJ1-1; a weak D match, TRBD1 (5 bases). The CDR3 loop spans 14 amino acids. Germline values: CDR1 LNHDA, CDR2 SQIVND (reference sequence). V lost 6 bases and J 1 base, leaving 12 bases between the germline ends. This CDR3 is CASSYGAANTEAFF. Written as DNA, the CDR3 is TGTGCCAGTAGCTATGGGGCGGCGAACACTGAAGCTTTCTTT.

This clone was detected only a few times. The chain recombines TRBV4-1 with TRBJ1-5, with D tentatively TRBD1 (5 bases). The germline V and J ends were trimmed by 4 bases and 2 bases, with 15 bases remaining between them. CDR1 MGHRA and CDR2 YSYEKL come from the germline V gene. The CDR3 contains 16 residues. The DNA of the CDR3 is TGCGCCAGCAGCCTTCCAGCGGGACTCGGCAATCAGCCCCAGCATTTT. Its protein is CASSLPAGLGNQPQHF.

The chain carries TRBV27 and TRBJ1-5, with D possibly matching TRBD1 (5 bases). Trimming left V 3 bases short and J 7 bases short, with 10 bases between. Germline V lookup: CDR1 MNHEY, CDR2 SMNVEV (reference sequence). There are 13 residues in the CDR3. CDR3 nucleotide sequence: TGTGCCAGCAGTTTCCTGGGGCCACAGCCCCAGCATTTT. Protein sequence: CASSFLGPQPQHF.

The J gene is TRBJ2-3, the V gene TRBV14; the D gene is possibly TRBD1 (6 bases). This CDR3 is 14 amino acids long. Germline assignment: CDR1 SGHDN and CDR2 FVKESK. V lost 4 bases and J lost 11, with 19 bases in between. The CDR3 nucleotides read TGTGCCAGCAGCCGTCTGGGGGCTACCGGGGAGCAGTATTTT. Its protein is CASSRLGATGEQYF. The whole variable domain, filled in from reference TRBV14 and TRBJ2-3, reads EAGVTQFPSHSVIEKGQTVTLRCDPISGHDNLYWYRRVMGKEIKFLLHFVKESKQDESGMPNNRFLAERTGGTYSTLKVQPAELEDSGVYFCASSRLGATGEQYFGPGTRLTVL.

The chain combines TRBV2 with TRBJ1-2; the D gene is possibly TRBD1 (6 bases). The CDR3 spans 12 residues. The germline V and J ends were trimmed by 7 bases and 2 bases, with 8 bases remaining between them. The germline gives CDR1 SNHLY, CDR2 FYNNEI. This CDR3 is CASIQGNYGYTF. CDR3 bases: TGTGCCAGCATTCAGGGGAACTATGGCTACACCTTC.

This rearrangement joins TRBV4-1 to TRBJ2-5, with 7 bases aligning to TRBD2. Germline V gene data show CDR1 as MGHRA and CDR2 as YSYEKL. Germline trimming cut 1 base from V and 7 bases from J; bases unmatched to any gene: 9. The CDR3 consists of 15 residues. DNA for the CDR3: TGCGCCAGCAGCCAAGGTTTGCGGGGGAGGGGGACCCAGTACTTC. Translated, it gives CASSQGLRGRGTQYF.